Each of the 31 T cell receptor beta chains below was sequenced from the same sample in a study of cytomegalovirus exposure and HLA in healthy donors. 13 Jbeta primers and 60 Vbeta primers were used for the PCR. The repertoire was sequenced with immunoSEQ multiplex PCR; TCRdb's copy has only in-frame clones and lacks some. The table records approximately 100,000 clones, nearly 70% of them present only once. Sequenced sample: PBMCs. Receptors originate from a woman in her 70s in good health and CMV-seropositive.

The chain couples TRBV6-1 to TRBJ1-2; D unclear. V lost 5 bases and J 0 bases, leaving 13 bases between the germline ends. Germline CDR1 is MNHNS and CDR2 is SASEGT. The CDR3 is 15 residues long. The CDR3 reads CASSLNPGANYGYTF. The CDR3 DNA follows: TGTGCCAGCAGTCTGAATCCAGGCGCTAACTATGGCTACACCTTC.

The V and J genes are TRBV5-1 and TRBJ2-6; TRBD1 matches 9 bases. The CDR3 is 16 amino acids. V lost 2 bases, J lost 2 bases, and 2 bases stayed unmatched. Germline values: CDR1 SGHRS, CDR2 YFSETQ. CDR3 amino acids: CASSLRTGAGANVLTF. The CDR3 DNA reads TGCGCCAGCAGCTTAAGGACAGGGGCTGGGGCCAACGTCCTGACTTTC.

In this sample, this clone turned up once. The chain is built from TRBV11-2 and TRBJ1-1; the D gene is possibly TRBD1 (6 bases). This CDR3 is built from 15 residues. Germline lookup yields CDR1 SGHAT and CDR2 FQNNGV. The V and J ends lost 0 bases and 10 bases respectively, with 18 bases between them. The CDR3 here is CASSLDGGAVSGAFF. Written as DNA, the CDR3 is TGTGCCAGCAGCTTAGATGGGGGGGCCGTGAGTGGAGCTTTCTTT.

At least ten counts were recorded for this clone. The rearrangement uses TRBV6-1 and TRBJ1-1, with 8 bases lining up with TRBD1. CDR3 length equals 16 residues. Germline values: CDR1 MNHNS, CDR2 SASEGT. V lost 4 bases to trimming and J lost 4 bases; unmatched junction nucleotides: 11. CDR3 residues: CASSGGNRGLGTEAFF. The CDR3 DNA is TGTGCCAGCAGTGGGGGAAACAGGGGGTTGGGCACTGAAGCTTTCTTT.

Note on this clone: One junction end does not reproduce the germline sequence, and a read error may be involved. The chain combines TRBV6-5 with TRBJ2-1, with 8 bases matching TRBD2. The CDR3 totals 16 residues. Germline V CDR1 and CDR2: MNHEY, SVGAGI. This chain's CDR3 is CTSSSLPGTSSYEQFF. CDR3 in DNA: TGTACCAGCAGTTCCCTCCCCGGGACTAGTTCATATGAGCAGTTCTTC.

The chain joins TRBV2 to TRBJ1-5; D is perhaps TRBD1 (5 bases). The length of the CDR3 is 15 residues. The V gene's germline CDR1 is SNHLY and CDR2 FYNNEI. V shed 6 bases and J shed 0 bases, with 12 bases lying between them. The CDR3 protein is CASRTEGVSNQPQHF. The CDR3 coding sequence is TGTGCCAGCAGAACCGAAGGGGTTAGCAATCAGCCCCAGCATTTT.

J is TRBJ1-3 and V is TRBV11-2, with 7 positions matching TRBD1. Germline CDR1 and CDR2: SGHAT and FQNNGV. The trim removed 4 bases at V and 2 bases at J, leaving 8 bases unmatched. The CDR3 is 16 residues long. This chain's CDR3 is CASSSRGGPTGNTIYF. The CDR3 nucleotides read TGTGCCAGCAGCTCACGAGGGGGCCCCACTGGAAACACCATATATTTT.

The chain uses TRBV29-1 and TRBJ1-5, with 10 bases that match TRBD1. V lost 7 bases to trimming and J lost 2 bases; unmatched junction nucleotides: 8. The CDR3 consists of 15 residues. The germline V gene encodes CDR1 SQVTM and CDR2 ANQGSEA. The chain's CDR3 is CSALYGTGGNQPQHF. The CDR3 DNA reads TGCAGCGCCCTCTACGGGACAGGGGGCAATCAGCCCCAGCATTTT.

Concerning this clone itself: The same CDR3 is also encoded by other DNA sequences in this sample. V usage is TRBV19 and J usage is TRBJ1-2; D is possibly TRBD1 (5 bases). Germline CDR1 reads LNHDA; CDR2 reads SQIVND (reference sequence). V was pared by 8 bases and J by 0 bases, with 16 bases between. CDR3 length: 15 amino acids. The CDR3 bases are TGTGCCAGTCGACAACAGGTTAGGGCTAACTATGGCTACACCTTC. Residues: CASRQQVRANYGYTF.

This chain links TRBV11-2 with TRBJ1-4, with D possibly matching TRBD1 (5 bases). CDR1 is SGHAT and CDR2 is FQNNGV in the germline V gene. The length of the CDR3 is 15 residues. V lost 0 bases, J lost 8 bases, and 13 bases lay in between. CDR3 in amino acids: CASSLDLSKGEKLFF. As DNA, the CDR3 is TGTGCCAGCAGCTTAGATTTGTCGAAGGGGGAAAAACTGTTTTTT.

The chain employs TRBV7-8 and TRBJ1-4; TRBD1 agrees at 7 bases. Germline V lookup: CDR1 SGHVS, CDR2 FQNEAQ. V was pared by 6 bases and J by 5 bases, with 6 bases of the junction left unmatched. This CDR3 spans 14 amino acids. CDR3 loop: CASSRDSPNEKLFF. The CDR3 nucleotides are TGTGCCAGCAGTCGGGACAGCCCAAATGAAAAACTGTTTTTT.

J is TRBJ2-5 and V is TRBV10-1; 8 positions match TRBD2. Germline trimming cut 2 bases from V and 3 bases from J; bases unmatched to any gene: 5. The CDR3 totals 15 residues. Germline-derived CDR1 and CDR2 are WNHNN and SYGVQD (reference sequence). The CDR3 DNA reads TGCGCCAGCAGTGAGACTGCGGGGGGCAAAGAGACCCAGTACTTC. Translating it yields CASSETAGGKETQYF.

This clone was detected once. The chain recombines TRBV10-3 with TRBJ2-3; 13 bases map to TRBD2. This CDR3 contains 17 residues. V shed 2 bases and J 6 bases; nucleotides not matched to a gene: 8. CDR1 is ENHRY and CDR2 is SYGVKD in the germline V gene. This CDR3 is CAISEQGLAGAGDTQYF. The CDR3 nucleotides are TGTGCCATCAGTGAGCAAGGACTAGCGGGGGCCGGGGATACGCAGTATTTT.

Here the CDR3 reads CASSSGLAGGLSSYEQYF. In DNA, the CDR3 is TGTGCCAGCAGCTCAGGACTAGCGGGGGGACTCAGCTCCTACGAGCAGTACTTC. This chain uses TRBV7-6 with TRBJ2-7, with 14 positions matching TRBD2. J gave up 0 bases and V 4 bases, and 8 bases lay outside the gene matches. The CDR3 has 18 amino acids. Looked up from germline, CDR1 is SGHVS and CDR2 is FNYEAQ.

This clone was seen only a few times. The J gene is TRBJ2-5, the V gene TRBV7-6; 7 bases match TRBD1. The germline V gene encodes CDR1 SGHVS and CDR2 FNYEAQ. This CDR3 spans 13 amino acids. Unmatched junction bases numbered 1, after V lost 3 bases and J lost 3 bases. The chain's CDR3 is CASSFTGEETQYF. In nucleotides, the CDR3 is TGTGCCAGCAGCTTTACAGGGGAAGAGACCCAGTACTTC.

A few counts support this clone. J is TRBJ1-1 and V is TRBV9; a possible D gene is TRBD1 (6 bases). There are 12 residues in the CDR3. Trimming took 3 bases from V and 7 from J, leaving 10 bases between them. Germline V gives CDR1 SGDLS, CDR2 YYNGEE. CDR3 sequence reads: CASSATGIEAFF. The CDR3 region has the DNA TGTGCCAGCAGCGCGACAGGTATTGAAGCTTTCTTT.

The sample holds one count of this clone. The chain combines TRBV6-5 with TRBJ1-4; D possibly corresponds to TRBD1 (5 bases). V was pared by 0 bases and J by 7 bases, with 9 bases between. Germline CDR1 and CDR2: MNHEY and SVGAGI. CDR3 length equals 14 residues. The CDR3 here is CASSYSQGGEKLFF. The CDR3 bases are TGTGCCAGCAGTTACTCGCAGGGAGGTGAAAAACTGTTTTTT.

This chain links TRBV29-1 with TRBJ2-1; 8 nucleotides match TRBD1. CDR3 length equals 13 residues. The J segment lost 6 bases and the V segment lost 5 bases, leaving 6 bases of the junction unmatched. Germline V gives CDR1 SQVTM, CDR2 ANQGSEA. CDR3 in DNA: TGCAGCGTTCAACAGGGGGTGGGCAATGAGCAGTTCTTC. Translated: CSVQQGVGNEQFF.

This clone was detected only a few times. The chain joins TRBV7-9 to TRBJ1-4; 9 positions agree with TRBD1. This CDR3 has 14 residues. The V and J ends lost 5 bases and 4 bases, in that order; junction bases with no gene match: 2. The germline V gene has CDR1 SEHNR and CDR2 FQNEAQ (reference sequence). The CDR3 protein is CASSQGQGNEKLFF. The CDR3 DNA sequence: TGTGCCAGCAGCCAGGGACAGGGTAATGAAAAACTGTTTTTT.

The rearrangement links TRBV15 to TRBJ2-1, with 12 bases that match TRBD2. The CDR3 is 16 amino acids. Unmatched junction bases numbered 3, after V lost 5 bases and J lost 1 base. Germline V gene sequence: CDR1 LNHNV, CDR2 YYDKDF (reference sequence). The chain's CDR3 is CATSRTSGGSYNEQFF. CDR3 nucleotides: TGTGCCACCAGCCGAACTAGCGGGGGGTCCTACAATGAGCAGTTCTTC.

The chain joins TRBV20-1 to TRBJ1-2; no firm D call. Germline V gene data show CDR1 as DFQATT and CDR2 as SNEGSKA (reference sequence). Trimming removed 6 bases from V and 6 bases from J, with 11 bases in between. This CDR3 contains 11 residues. In nucleotides, the CDR3 is TGCAGTGCACCAGACAACAATGGCTACACCTTC. It codes for CSAPDNNGYTF.

V is TRBV6-6 and J is TRBJ2-3, with TRBD2 identical over 8 bases. V gave up 6 bases and J gave up 4 bases; unmatched junction bases: 9. This CDR3 spans 15 amino acids. Germline V gene data show CDR1 as MNHNY and CDR2 as SVGAGI (reference sequence). CDR3: CASSFPLADPDTQYF. In DNA, the CDR3 is TGTGCCAGCAGCTTCCCACTAGCGGACCCAGATACGCAGTATTTT.

The chain links TRBV7-2 to TRBJ2-5, with TRBD2 matching 11 bases. V shed 0 bases, J shed 5 bases, and the junction held 5 bases outside the gene matches. The CDR3 length is 16 residues. Germline CDR1 is SGHTA and CDR2 is FQGNSA. The CDR3 loop is CASSLALSSGGETQYF. CDR3 DNA: TGTGCCAGCAGCTTAGCTCTCTCTAGCGGGGGGGAGACCCAGTACTTC.

This sequence joins TRBV6-6 and TRBJ1-2, with a tentative D call TRBD1 (6 bases). Germline values: CDR1 MNHNY, CDR2 SVGAGI (reference sequence). This CDR3 comprises 13 residues. Trimming took off 5 bases at V and 2 bases at J, with 9 bases between the two ends. CDR3 nucleotides: TGTGCCAGCAGTCCCACAGGGAACTATGGCTACACCTTC. Amino acids: CASSPTGNYGYTF.

V gene TRBV7-8 combines with J gene TRBJ2-7; D perhaps matches TRBD2 (5 bases). CDR3 length: 15 residues. Trimming stripped 2 bases from V and 3 bases from J, with 14 bases between. The germline gives CDR1 SGHVS, CDR2 FQNEAQ. The DNA for the CDR3 is TGTGCCAGCAGCTTAATGGCAGGAGGAAACTACGAGCAGTACTTC. Translation: CASSLMAGGNYEQYF.

This clone was counted only a few times. The V call is TRBV6-6, the J call TRBJ1-1, with D perhaps matching TRBD1 (6 bases). V lost 2 bases to trimming and J lost 4 bases, with 14 bases between them. CDR1 is MNHNY, CDR2 SVGAGI, per germline (reference sequence). CDR3 size: 15 residues. The CDR3 bases are TGTGCCAGCAGTTACACAGGGCACGCGAGCACTGAAGCTTTCTTT. It yields the protein CASSYTGHASTEAFF.

V is TRBV9 and J is TRBJ1-1; the D is unclear. V was pared by 0 bases and J by 4 bases, with 7 bases between. In germline, CDR1 is SGDLS, CDR2 YYNGEE. This CDR3 has 13 amino acids. CDR3 DNA: TGTGCCAGCAGCGTAGATCCACTCACTGAAGCTTTCTTT. This encodes CASSVDPLTEAFF. Drawing the rest from reference TRBV9 and TRBJ1-1, the complete variable domain is DSGVTQTPKHLITATGQRVTLRCSPRSGDLSVYWYQQSLDQGLQFLIQYYNGEERAKGNILERFSAQQFPDLHSELNLSSLELGDSALYFCASSVDPLTEAFFGQGTRLTVV.

The chain uses TRBV4-2 and TRBJ2-5, with D unresolved. The V gene's germline CDR1 is LGHNA and CDR2 YNFKEQ. V lost 4 bases and J lost 5, with 17 bases in between. This CDR3 has 15 residues. This CDR3 is CASSRVMSSWETQYF. For the CDR3, the DNA is TGTGCCAGCAGCCGGGTGATGAGTAGCTGGGAGACCCAGTACTTC.

The rearrangement links TRBV6-6 to TRBJ1-2; D unresolved. V was trimmed by 6 bases and J by 0 bases, leaving 11 bases between them. The CDR3 spans 14 residues. Germline V gene data show CDR1 as MNHNY and CDR2 as SVGAGI (reference sequence). The CDR3 is CASSTQRTNYGYTF. In DNA form, the CDR3 reads TGTGCCAGCAGCACGCAGAGGACTAACTATGGCTACACCTTC.

The J gene is TRBJ1-1, the V gene TRBV5-1, with 11 bases that match TRBD1. CDR3 length equals 14 residues. V trimming: 5 bases; J trimming: 1 base; junction bases outside the gene matches: 1. From germline, CDR1 is SGHRS and CDR2 YFSETQ. CDR3 sequence reads: CASRGQGENTEAFF. CDR3 DNA: TGCGCCAGCAGGGGACAGGGGGAGAACACTGAAGCTTTCTTT.

The rearrangement uses TRBV9 and TRBJ2-3, with 11 bases fitting TRBD2. The CDR3 is made up of 19 amino acids. The J segment lost 0 bases and the V segment lost 0 bases, leaving 9 bases of the junction unmatched. The germline gives CDR1 SGDLS, CDR2 YYNGEE. CDR3 loop: CASSVAISGGGTSTDTQYF. The DNA of the CDR3 is TGTGCCAGCAGCGTAGCGATTAGCGGGGGGGGAACTAGCACAGATACGCAGTATTTT.